This TCR beta chain was recovered during a study of CD8 T cells in ankylosing spondylitis. General study findings and limits: Those disease-linked clones were CD8+; they were also relatively rare in peripheral blood. In ankylosing spondylitis patients, matched synovial fluid reportedly showed significant enrichment of disease-linked clones. Typical of ankylosing spondylitis blood, it appeared, was a TCR beta motif of several highly homologous variants.

This clonotype was seen a few times. The antigen is not known. Preparation of TCR beta libraries was done by quantitative 5'-RACE with molecular barcodes. TCRdb reprocessed the 5' RACE reads via MiXCR and lists one record per CDR3 protein. The sample yields around 300,000 distinct CDR3 sequences, less than 25% seen once. The sample consisted of blood, either unsorted or a sorted T cell fraction (not recorded which). The origin of this receptor is a female donor with ankylosing spondylitis or in good health (not recorded which).

The CDR3 sequence: CASSFGTSTDTQYF. CDR3 coding DNA: TGTGCCAGCAGCTTCGGTACTAGCACAGATACGCAGTATTTT. This chain joins TRBV11-3 and TRBJ2-3, with unresolved D. There are 14 residues in the CDR3. Trimming took 3 bases from V and 0 from J, leaving 7 bases between them. Germline CDR1 is SGHNT and CDR2 is YENEEA.